The sequence of this T cell receptor beta chain was determined in a study of tumor-infiltrating lymphocytes in primary liver carcinoma. Study-level background: Tumors were staged T1-T3 N0M0 and measured about 4 to 11 cm across. Study-wide results and limits: When set against blood, tumors had a significantly higher top-250-clone fraction (p = 0.039).

Co-extraction yielded RNA and DNA from around 20-30 mg of unsorted bulk tissue. Making TCR beta cDNA involved roughly 500 ng total RNA and a constant-region primer. Libraries covering TCR beta were generated through three nested multiplex PCR rounds (using a slightly modified ARM-PCR). In the first two PCR rounds, TRBV1-TRBV30 forward primers were paired with a C-beta reverse primer, and each round lasted roughly 9 cycles. TCRdb ran MiXCR on the multiplex PCR reads and lists one entry per CDR3 protein. The sample holds about 64,000 distinct CDR3 sequences, about three quarters seen once. This clonotype is a singleton in its sample. Its specificity is unknown. Deletions cut 9 bases from V and 7 bases from J, with 31 bases between. The germline V gene has CDR1 LGHNA and CDR2 YNFKEQ. The CDR3 loop spans 18 amino acids.

The sequence derives from a man in his forties with primary liver carcinoma and hepatitis B virus infection. The chain joins TRBV4-2 to TRBJ1-5, with D tentatively TRBD1 (5 bases). Sample: liver tumor tissue from sampling region 4. Subset denoted: tumor region T4, right-lateral pole. CDR3 bases: TGTGCCAGGAGTCAAGATAGAATTGGTGGGACCTCCAGGCAGCCCCAGCATTTT. Translating it yields CARSQDRIGGTSRQPQHF.